These T cell receptor beta chains were read from a single sample in a study of shared clonotypes between healthy human individuals. The method was immunoSEQ multiplex PCR; TCRdb's version includes in-frame clones alone and lacks a portion of them. The sample yields roughly 2,500,000 clones, 93% seen once. Sequencing used naive CD4+ T cells from PBMCs. These receptors came from a man between 18 and 35 years old in good health. Some clones in this sample may be carry-over from other donors' samples. CDR3s include the opening cysteine and the closing phenylalanine or tryptophan. D genes are given only for firm matches. Only part of the rows carry a size: once, few, many, or a class if the clone is expanded.

clone size,J gene,D gene,V gene,CDR3 DNA,CDR3 protein
once,TRBJ2-1,NA,TRBV25-1,TGTGCCAGCAGCTTCAGGTACGAGCAGTTCTTC,CASSFRYEQFF
NA,TRBJ1-5,TRBD1,TRBV27,TGTGCCAGCAGTTTATACAGGGGGAGTGAGCAGCCCCAGCATTTT,CASSLYRGSEQPQHF
NA,TRBJ2-5,NA,TRBV9,TGTGCCAGCAGCGTAGGCCAGGGAGAAGAGACCCAGTACTTC,CASSVGQGEETQYF
NA,TRBJ2-7,NA,TRBV5-6,TGTGCCAGCAGCTTGGCACATTACGAGCAGTACTTC,CASSLAHYEQYF
NA,TRBJ2-7,NA,TRBV19,TGTGCCAGTAGTCGCCCCTCCTTGAGAAACGAGCAGTACTTC,CASSRPSLRNEQYF
NA,TRBJ2-5,TRBD1,TRBV5-4,TGTGCCAGCAGCTCCCCTGGACAGGGTCTTCAAGAGACCCAGTACTTC,CASSSPGQGLQETQYF
NA,TRBJ2-4,TRBD2,TRBV4-3,TGCGCCAGCAGCCAAGACCCGCCGGGCGGGAGAACCATTCAGTACTTC,CASSQDPPGGRTIQYF
NA,TRBJ2-1,TRBD2,TRBV7-7,TGTGCCAGCAGCTTGGGACTAGCAGACCTCAATGAGCAGTTCTTC,CASSLGLADLNEQFF
NA,TRBJ2-2,NA,TRBV18,TGTGCCAGCTCACCGGTGGCGGGGGCCAACACCGGGGAGCTGTTTTTT,CASSPVAGANTGELFF
NA,TRBJ2-3,NA,TRBV6-5,TGTGCCAGCAGTACCACCCCGACCCTGGGAGATACGCAGTATTTT,CASSTTPTLGDTQYF
once,TRBJ2-7,TRBD1,TRBV6-6,TGTGCCAGCAGTTACGGACAGGCCACCTCCTACGAGCAGTACTTC,CASSYGQATSYEQYF
NA,TRBJ1-5,NA,TRBV28,TGTGCCAGCTCGGGGAGGGGTAAGCCCCAGCATTTT,CASSGRGKPQHF
NA,TRBJ1-1,NA,TRBV2,TGTGCCAGCGGACGGTTAATGAACACTGAAGCTTTCTTT,CASGRLMNTEAFF
NA,TRBJ2-1,TRBD2,TRBV10-3,TGTGCCATCAGTGAGTCGGAACTAGCGGGAGCTAATGAGCAGTTCTTC,CAISESELAGANEQFF
NA,TRBJ2-6,NA,TRBV2,TGTGCCAGCAGTGAACCGAACACCTGGACAGTTTCTGGGGCCAACGTCCTGACTTTC,CASSEPNTWTVSGANVLTF
once,TRBJ2-1,TRBD2,TRBV28,TGTGCCAGCAGTTCGAGGACTAGCGGCTACAATGAGCAGTTCTTC,CASSSRTSGYNEQFF
NA,TRBJ2-3,TRBD2,TRBV5-5,TGTGCCAGCAGCTTAAGCGGGAGGGCCGCCTTTAGCACAGATACGCAGTATTTT,CASSLSGRAAFSTDTQYF
NA,TRBJ2-4,TRBD1,TRBV18,TGTGCCAGCTCAACACAGGGGGCTATGGTGAACATTCAGTACTTC,CASSTQGAMVNIQYF
NA,TRBJ2-1,TRBD1,TRBV19,TGTGCCAGTAGATTTGACAGGGGGCCGTACAATGAGCAGTTCTTC,CASRFDRGPYNEQFF
NA,TRBJ2-3,TRBD1,TRBV27,TGTGCCAGCAGACGAACACCCGGACAGGGGACCCTCACAGATACGCAGTATTTT,CASRRTPGQGTLTDTQYF
NA,TRBJ1-5,NA,TRBV2,TGTGCCAGCAGTTGGACAGTATATAGCAATCAGCCCCAGCATTTT,CASSWTVYSNQPQHF
few,TRBJ1-1,NA,TRBV6-5,TGTGCCAGCATCACCAGGAACGCTGAAGCTTTCTTT,CASITRNAEAFF
few,TRBJ1-2,NA,TRBV11-2,TGTGCCAGCAGCCCTGGAGGCGGTTCGTATGGCTACACCTTC,CASSPGGGSYGYTF
NA,TRBJ2-1,NA,TRBV5-4,TGTGCCAGCAGCTTGGTCCGGGGCAGCGCCAATGAGCAGTTCTTC,CASSLVRGSANEQFF
NA,TRBJ2-1,NA,TRBV5-1,TGCGCCAGCAGCTCAGGAACAGGGTCCGATGAGCAGTTCTTC,CASSSGTGSDEQFF
NA,TRBJ2-7,NA,TRBV5-1,TGCGCCAGCAGCTTGGGGCTACCGGGGGCCTACGAGCAGTACTTC,CASSLGLPGAYEQYF
NA,TRBJ1-2,TRBD1,TRBV6-5,TGTGCCAGCAGTTACCTTACAGGGGGCGGTGGCTACACCTTC,CASSYLTGGGGYTF
once,TRBJ1-6,TRBD1,TRBV6-5,TGTGCCAGCAGTTACTCGACAGGGAAGAACTCACCCCTCCACTTT,CASSYSTGKNSPLHF
NA,TRBJ1-5,NA,TRBV19,TGTGCCAGTAAGGAGGCCGCCCCGCGGCCCCAGCATTTT,CASKEAAPRPQHF
NA,TRBJ2-7,NA,TRBV20-1,TGCAGTGCTTCGGAGGCCGAGCAGTACTTC,CSASEAEQYF
NA,TRBJ1-3,NA,TRBV2,TGTGCCAGCAGTGAATACCGGGGCACTGGAAACACCATATATTTT,CASSEYRGTGNTIYF
once,TRBJ1-1,TRBD1,TRBV7-2,TGTGCCAGCAGCCAACAGGGGAGGGGGGCTTTCTTT,CASSQQGRGAFF
NA,TRBJ1-5,TRBD1,TRBV6-5,TGTGCCATGGGACAGGACAATCAGCCCCAGCATTTT,CAMGQDNQPQHF
NA,TRBJ1-1,NA,TRBV28,TGTGCCACCAATTCTGCAGGGACCACTGAAGCTTTCTTT,CATNSAGTTEAFF
NA,TRBJ1-3,TRBD1,TRBV5-6,TGTGCCAGCAGCGGGGAAACAGGGGTCGGAAACACCATATATTTT,CASSGETGVGNTIYF
once,TRBJ2-7,NA,TRBV28,TGTGCCAGCACCCCTTTGTGGCGGGCTTCTGGGAGCTCCTACGAGCAGTACTTC,CASTPLWRASGSSYEQYF
NA,TRBJ2-5,TRBD2,TRBV7-2,TGTGCCAGCAGCTTGGCGACTAGCGGGAGTGGTTTGGAGACCCAGTACTTC,CASSLATSGSGLETQYF
NA,TRBJ2-3,NA,TRBV6-5,TGTGCCAGCAGTCTACAGCCCACAGATACGCAGTATTTT,CASSLQPTDTQYF
NA,TRBJ2-1,NA,TRBV7-2,TGTGCCAGCAGCCCCGTGGGGCTCCGTGGGCAGTTCTTC,CASSPVGLRGQFF
once,TRBJ2-2,TRBD2,TRBV29-1,TGCAGCGTGTTTGCGAGCGGGAGTTCCGGGGAGCTGTTTTTT,CSVFASGSSGELFF
NA,TRBJ2-1,NA,TRBV19,TGTGCCAGTAGTCCTCGCGGGAACTACAATGAGCAGTTCTTC,CASSPRGNYNEQFF
NA,TRBJ2-7,TRBD2,TRBV10-3,TGTGCCATCAGAAGACTAGCGGGAACTTACGAGCAGTACTTC,CAIRRLAGTYEQYF
NA,TRBJ2-7,NA,TRBV6-6,TGTGCCAGCAGTTACTCGTCACTTACAGAGCAGTACTTC,CASSYSSLTEQYF
NA,TRBJ2-7,NA,TRBV11-2,TGTGCCAGCAGCTTGGGGGTGGGGGCCTACTACGAGCAGTACTTC,CASSLGVGAYYEQYF
NA,TRBJ1-1,TRBD1,TRBV28,TGTGCCAGCAGGGGACAGGAAGTGAACACTGAAGCTTTCTTT,CASRGQEVNTEAFF
NA,TRBJ2-1,TRBD2,TRBV6-6,TGTGCCAGCAGTCCGGGACTAGCGGGAGGGTTTGAGCAGTTCTTC,CASSPGLAGGFEQFF
NA,TRBJ2-7,NA,TRBV18,TGTGCCAGCTCCAACTTCCCGCCCTCGGCCTACGAGCAGTACTTC,CASSNFPPSAYEQYF
NA,TRBJ2-2,TRBD1,TRBV29-1,TGCAGCGGCGGGACAGGCGGGACGAACACCGGGGAGCTGTTTTTT,CSGGTGGTNTGELFF
NA,TRBJ1-1,NA,TRBV13,TGTGCCAGCAGCTTGGACCGGGACACTGAAGCTTTCTTT,CASSLDRDTEAFF
once,TRBJ2-1,NA,TRBV28,TGTGCCAGCAGTTTAAGGACAGCCCCCTACAATGAGCAGTTCTTC,CASSLRTAPYNEQFF
NA,TRBJ1-1,NA,TRBV29-1,TGCAGCGTTGAAGTGTGGGGCGAGGACACTGAAGCTTTCTTT,CSVEVWGEDTEAFF